The 5 T cell receptor beta chains below were found in one sample sequenced in a study of CD8+ T cells in alopecia areata. RNA extraction was followed by reverse transcription into cDNA, which acted as the sequencing template. The method was immunoSEQ multiplex PCR; TCRdb's version includes in-frame clones alone and lacks a portion of them. The sample carries under 300,000 clones, roughly 63% recorded once. Treatment specified: oral pan-JAK inhibitor, 5-10 mg twice daily. The specimen comprised CD4+ T cells sorted from blood, sampled between weeks 51 and 54, from a patient treated with tofacitinib. These TCRs come from a human donor with alopecia areata.

The gene calls are TRBV19 and TRBJ1-2; the match to TRBD1 covers 12 bases. CDR1 and CDR2 (germline): LNHDA, SQIVND (reference sequence). This CDR3 has 19 residues. Trimming took 3 bases from V and 1 from J; bases not matched to a gene: 12. The CDR3 sequence: CASSIDGPGQGAVNYGYTF. The CDR3 DNA reads as TGTGCCAGTAGTATCGACGGACCGGGACAGGGGGCTGTTAACTATGGCTACACCTTC.

The chain combines TRBV7-9 with TRBJ2-7; TRBD1 agrees at 9 bases. The CDR3 is 15 residues long. The V and J ends lost 2 bases and 1 base, in that order; junction bases with no gene match: 3. In germline, CDR1 is SEHNR, CDR2 FQNEAQ (reference sequence). Written as DNA, the CDR3 is TGTGCCAGCAGCTTATTGACAGGGGGTTCCTACGAGCAGTACTTC. It translates to CASSLLTGGSYEQYF.

This sequence joins TRBV5-1 and TRBJ2-7; 11 bases align to TRBD2. The CDR3 extends over 15 amino acids. V was clipped by 0 bases and J by 7 bases; unmatched bases: 6. The germline V gene encodes CDR1 SGHRS and CDR2 YFSETQ. CDR3 in DNA: TGCGCCAGCAGCTTGGAGACTAGCGGGATTACAGAGCAGTACTTC. Protein product: CASSLETSGITEQYF.

The chain joins TRBV10-3 to TRBJ2-5; TRBD2 matches at 13 bases. CDR3 length: 16 residues. The V and J ends lost 3 bases and 3 bases, in that order; junction bases with no gene match: 4. The germline gives CDR1 ENHRY, CDR2 SYGVKD. In DNA, the CDR3 is TGTGCCATCAGTGATCACGGGACTAGCGGGGAAGAGACCCAGTACTTC. It specifies CAISDHGTSGEETQYF.

This chain joins TRBV11-1 and TRBJ2-5; D is ambiguous. CDR1 is SGHAT, CDR2 FQDESV, per germline (reference sequence). V was cut by 5 bases and J by 1 base, with 8 bases left in between. The CDR3 contains 13 residues. CDR3 region: CASSPRSQETQYF. CDR3 in DNA: TGTGCCAGCAGCCCGAGGTCCCAAGAGACCCAGTACTTC.